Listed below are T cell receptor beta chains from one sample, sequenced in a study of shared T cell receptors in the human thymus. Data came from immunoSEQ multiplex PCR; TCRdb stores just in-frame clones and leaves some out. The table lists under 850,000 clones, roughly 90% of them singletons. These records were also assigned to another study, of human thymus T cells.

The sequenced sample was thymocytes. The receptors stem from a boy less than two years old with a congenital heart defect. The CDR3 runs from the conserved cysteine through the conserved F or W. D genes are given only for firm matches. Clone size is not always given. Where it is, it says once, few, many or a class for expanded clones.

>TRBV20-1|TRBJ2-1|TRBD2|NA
CRLTSSSEQFF
TGCAGACTGACTAGCTCTAGTGAGCAGTTCTTC
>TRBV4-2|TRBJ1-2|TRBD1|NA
CASSPIIGTGEGYTF
TGTGCCAGCAGCCCCATTATCGGGACAGGAGAGGGCTACACCTTC
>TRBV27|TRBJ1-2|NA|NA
CASSFRGLNYGYTF
TGTGCCAGCAGTTTCCGGGGATTAAACTATGGCTACACCTTC
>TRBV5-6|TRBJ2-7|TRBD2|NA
CASSYRGSGRAYEQYF
TGTGCCAGCAGCTACAGGGGTAGCGGGAGGGCCTACGAGCAGTACTTC
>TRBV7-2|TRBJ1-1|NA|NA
CASSFRQNNTEAFF
TGTGCCAGCAGCTTCCGACAGAATAACACTGAAGCTTTCTTT
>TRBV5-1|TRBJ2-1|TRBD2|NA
CASSRQGLAGVSSYNEQFF
TGCGCCAGCAGCCGCCAGGGACTAGCGGGAGTAAGCTCCTACAATGAGCAGTTCTTC
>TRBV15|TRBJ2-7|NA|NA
CATSRRRDLSSYEQYF
TGTGCCACCAGCAGAAGGCGGGATCTAAGCTCCTACGAGCAGTACTTC
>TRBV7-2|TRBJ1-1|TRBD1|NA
CASSASRDRDTEAFF
TGTGCCAGCAGCGCCTCCCGGGACAGGGATACTGAAGCTTTCTTT
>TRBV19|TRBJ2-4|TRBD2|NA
CASSMGGRGKNIQYF
TGTGCCAGTAGTATGGGCGGGCGGGGGAAAAACATTCAGTACTTC
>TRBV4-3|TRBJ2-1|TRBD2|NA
CASSPGLAGVNEQFF
TGCGCCAGCAGCCCCGGCCTAGCGGGAGTGAATGAGCAGTTCTTC
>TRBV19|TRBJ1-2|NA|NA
CASSGAELTNYGYTF
TGTGCCAGTAGTGGGGCAGAACTGACTAACTATGGCTACACCTTC
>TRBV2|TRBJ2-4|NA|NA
CASTRAKNIQYF
TGTGCCAGCACCAGAGCCAAAAACATTCAGTACTTC
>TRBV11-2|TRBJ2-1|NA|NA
CASRGGSHNEQFF
TGTGCCAGCAGGGGGGGTTCCCACAATGAGCAGTTCTTC
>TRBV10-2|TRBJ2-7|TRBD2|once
CASRESGRAGEQYF
TGCGCCAGCAGGGAAAGCGGGAGAGCGGGAGAGCAGTACTTC
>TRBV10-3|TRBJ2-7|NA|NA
CATGEAATYEQYF
TGTGCCACCGGGGAGGCCGCTACCTACGAGCAGTACTTC
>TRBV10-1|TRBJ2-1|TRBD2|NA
CASSVGGGSSYNEQFF
TGCGCCAGCAGTGTTGGCGGGGGGAGCTCCTACAATGAGCAGTTCTTC
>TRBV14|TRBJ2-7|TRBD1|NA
CASSLPSGDRGYEQYF
TGTGCCAGCAGCCTCCCCTCCGGCGACAGGGGTTACGAGCAGTACTTC
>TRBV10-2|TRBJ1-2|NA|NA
CASKGAGPLWRGYTF
TGCGCCAGCAAGGGTGCAGGGCCTCTCTGGCGTGGCTACACCTTC
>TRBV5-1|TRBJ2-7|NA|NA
CASSLENWRATYEQYF
TGCGCCAGCAGCTTGGAGAACTGGAGGGCTACCTACGAGCAGTACTTC
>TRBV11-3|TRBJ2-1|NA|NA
CASSLQGEQFF
TGTGCCAGCAGCTTGCAGGGTGAGCAGTTCTTC
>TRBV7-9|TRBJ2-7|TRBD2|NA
CASSHSGTSGRGYYEQYF
TGTGCCAGCAGTCATTCCGGGACTAGCGGGAGAGGCTACTACGAGCAGTACTTC
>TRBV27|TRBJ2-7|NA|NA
CASSFGIYEQYF
TGTGCCAGCAGTTTCGGTATCTACGAGCAGTACTTC